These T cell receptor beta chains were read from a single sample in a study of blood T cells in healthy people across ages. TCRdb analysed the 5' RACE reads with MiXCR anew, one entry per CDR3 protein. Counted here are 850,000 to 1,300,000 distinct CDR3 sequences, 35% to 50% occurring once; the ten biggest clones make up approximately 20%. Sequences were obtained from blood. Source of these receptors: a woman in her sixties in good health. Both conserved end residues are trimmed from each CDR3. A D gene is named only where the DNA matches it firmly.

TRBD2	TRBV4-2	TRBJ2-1	ASSPDPGLAGTYNEQF
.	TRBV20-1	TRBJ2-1	SALTSLHEQF
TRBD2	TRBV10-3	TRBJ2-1	AVKGLAGDNEQF
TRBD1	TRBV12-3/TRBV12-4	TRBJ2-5	ASSPTRGLGTQY
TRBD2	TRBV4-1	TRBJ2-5	ASSQDTSGMYQETQY
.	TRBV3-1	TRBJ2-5	TGSQAVGVETQY
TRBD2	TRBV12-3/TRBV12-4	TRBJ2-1	ASSQGTSGSRNEQF
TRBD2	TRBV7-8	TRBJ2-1	ASSPAAAWGGNEQF
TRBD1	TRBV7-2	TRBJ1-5	ASSAAGRGGQPQH
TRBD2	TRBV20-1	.	SARREGYEQY
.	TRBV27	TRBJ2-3	ASTMRGRTDTQY
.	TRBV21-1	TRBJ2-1	ASSTGQVRTNEQF
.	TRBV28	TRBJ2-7	ASSQLTGGGVAEQY
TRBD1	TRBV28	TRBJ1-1	ASGAGTVLNTEAF
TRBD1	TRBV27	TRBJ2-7	ASSSLKTGHYEQY
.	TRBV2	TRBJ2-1	ASSGLGLAQDNEQF
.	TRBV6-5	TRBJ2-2	ASSYQGLLLGTGELF